This TCR beta chain stems from a study of T cell repertoires in cytomegalovirus infection. Study as a whole: Public TCR beta signatures provided an indication of both CMV infection and a matching HLA type.

This clonotype was detected ten times or more. Its antigen is still unknown. MiXCR, applied by TCRdb to the reads, yields one record per CDR3 protein. Of 90,000 to 130,000 distinct CDR3 sequences detected, roughly a tenth appear once; the ten largest clones hold around 29%. There are 15 residues in the CDR3. Germline lookup yields CDR1 SGHTA and CDR2 FQGNSA. With 2 bases removed from V and 2 bases from J, the gap between germline ends came to 10 bases. Points from the study as a whole: HLA-C-restricted CMV clonotypes gave the most frequent clonotype in two of eight donors. Identification of carriers of CMV plus the relevant HLA was performed using cumulative public TCR beta family frequency.

The clonotype originates from a human donor in good health (CMV status not recorded). Some clones in this sample may be carry-over from other donors' samples. The sample taken for sequencing was PBMCs, sequenced either directly or after in vitro stimulation (not recorded which). The chain couples TRBV7-2 to TRBJ1-3, with unresolved D. The CDR3 is CASSLIREAGNTIYF. The CDR3 DNA reads as TGTGCCAGCAGCTTAATACGGGAGGCTGGAAACACCATATATTTT.